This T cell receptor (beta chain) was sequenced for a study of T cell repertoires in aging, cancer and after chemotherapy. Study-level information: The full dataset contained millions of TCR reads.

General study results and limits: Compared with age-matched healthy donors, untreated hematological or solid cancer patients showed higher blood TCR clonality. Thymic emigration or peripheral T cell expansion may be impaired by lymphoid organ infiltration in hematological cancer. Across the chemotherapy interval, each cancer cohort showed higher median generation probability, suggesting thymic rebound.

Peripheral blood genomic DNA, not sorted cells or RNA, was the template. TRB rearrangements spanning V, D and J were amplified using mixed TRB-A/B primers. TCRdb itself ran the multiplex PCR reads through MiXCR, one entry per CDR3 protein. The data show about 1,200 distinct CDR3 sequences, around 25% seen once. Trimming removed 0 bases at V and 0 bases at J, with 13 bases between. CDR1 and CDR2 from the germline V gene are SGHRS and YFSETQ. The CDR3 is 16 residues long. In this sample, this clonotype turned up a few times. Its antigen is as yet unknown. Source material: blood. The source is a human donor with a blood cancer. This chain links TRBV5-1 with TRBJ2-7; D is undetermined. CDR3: CASSLDGGGLSYEQYF. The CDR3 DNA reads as TGCGCCAGCAGCTTGGACGGTGGCGGCCTCTCCTACGAGCAGTACTTC.